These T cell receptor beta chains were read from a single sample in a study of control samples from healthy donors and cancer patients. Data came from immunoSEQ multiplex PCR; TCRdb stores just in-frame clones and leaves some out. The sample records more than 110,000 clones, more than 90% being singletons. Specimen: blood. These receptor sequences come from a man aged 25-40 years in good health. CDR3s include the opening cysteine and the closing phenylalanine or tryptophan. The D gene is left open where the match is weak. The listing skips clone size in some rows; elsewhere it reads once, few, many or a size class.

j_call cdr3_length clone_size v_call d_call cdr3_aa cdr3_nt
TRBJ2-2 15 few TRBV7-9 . CASSLVSINAGELFF TGTGCCAGCAGCTTAGTATCAATAAATGCCGGGGAGCTGTTTTTT
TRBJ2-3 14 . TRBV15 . CATSRSTEADTQYF TGTGCCACCAGCCGATCGACAGAGGCAGATACGCAGTATTTT
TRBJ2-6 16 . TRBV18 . CASSPPGTGGANVLTF TGTGCCAGCTCACCACCGGGGACGGGTGGGGCCAACGTCCTGACTTTC
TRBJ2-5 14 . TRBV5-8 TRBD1 CASSSGTGRETQYF TGTGCCAGCAGCAGCGGGACAGGGCGAGAGACCCAGTACTTC
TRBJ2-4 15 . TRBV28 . CASSHYPLAKNIQYF TGTGCCAGCAGCCATTACCCCTTAGCCAAAAACATTCAGTACTTC
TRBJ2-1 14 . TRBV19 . CASSIVYSPGEQFF TGTGCCAGTAGTATAGTGTACTCTCCAGGTGAGCAGTTCTTC
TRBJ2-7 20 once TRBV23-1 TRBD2 CASSQSVGSGRAVRIYEQYF TGCGCCAGCAGTCAATCGGTCGGTAGCGGGAGGGCCGTACGGATTTACGAGCAGTACTTC
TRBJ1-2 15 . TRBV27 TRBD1 CASRGRQGGGLGYTF TGTGCCAGCAGGGGTCGCCAAGGGGGCGGACTTGGCTACACCTTC
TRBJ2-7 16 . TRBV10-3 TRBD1 CAISNRDREGFYEQYF TGTGCCATCAGTAACAGGGACAGGGAGGGTTTCTACGAGCAGTACTTC
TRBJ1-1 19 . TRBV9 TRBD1 CASSVGAGDRGQMNTEAFF TGTGCCAGCAGCGTAGGTGCGGGCGACAGGGGGCAAATGAACACTGAAGCTTTCTTT
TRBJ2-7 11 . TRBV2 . CASGREYEQYF TGTGCCAGCGGTAGAGAATACGAGCAGTACTTC
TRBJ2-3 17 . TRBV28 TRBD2 CASAQRRGRAGTDTQYF TGTGCCAGCGCCCAGAGGCGTGGGAGGGCGGGGACAGATACGCAGTATTTT